Shown below are 21 T cell receptor beta chains from a single sample sequenced in a study of T cell responses to AZD1222 COVID-19 vaccine. Using immunoSEQ multiplex PCR, the repertoire was profiled, and TCRdb retains in-frame clones only, with some absent. The data contain 45,000 to 70,000 clones, roughly 90% of them singletons. The source material was peripheral blood, sampled 28 days after the second AZD1222 dose. These receptors all come from an adult who received the AZD1222 COVID-19 vaccine.

This rearrangement joins TRBV11-3 to TRBJ2-1, with 7 bases identical to TRBD2. V lost 2 bases, J lost 10 bases, and 5 bases stayed unmatched. The CDR3 contains 13 residues. Germline V gene data show CDR1 as SGHNT and CDR2 as YENEEA. The CDR3 here is CASSLPGLPEQFF. CDR3 sequence (DNA): TGTGCCAGCAGCTTACCGGGACTACCCGAGCAGTTCTTC.

Written as DNA, the CDR3 is TGTGCCAGCAGCTGGACGGAGGGCACAGATACGCAGTATTTT. It specifies CASSWTEGTDTQYF. This chain uses TRBV5-5 with TRBJ2-3; maybe TRBD2 (5 bases). The CDR3 runs to 14 residues. Germline CDR1 SGHKS, CDR2 YYEKEE (reference sequence). V gave up 3 bases and J gave up 1 base, with 9 bases separating them.

This chain joins TRBV7-2 and TRBJ1-2; 9 bases line up with TRBD1. The germline V gene has CDR1 SGHTA and CDR2 FQGNSA. V dropped 4 bases and J dropped 7; count of bases not matched to a gene: 10. The CDR3 covers 15 residues. Here the CDR3 DNA reads TGTGCCAGCAGCTCCTCAGACAGGGGGACGGGTGGCTACACCTTC. This codes for CASSSSDRGTGGYTF.

The chain couples TRBV5-6 to TRBJ2-5, with TRBD1 matching 9 bases. Germline V gene sequence: CDR1 SGHDT, CDR2 YYEEEE. The ends lost 1 base at V and 5 bases at J; junction bases unmatched: 3. The CDR3 covers 14 residues. The DNA for the CDR3 is TGTGCCAGCAGCTTGACAGGGGGCCGGGAGACCCAGTACTTC. It is translated as CASSLTGGRETQYF.

The chain's CDR3 is CASSQGDEGGFEQYF. The CDR3 bases are TGTGCCAGCAGCCAGGGGGACGAAGGGGGTTTCGAGCAGTACTTC. The V and J genes are TRBV4-2 and TRBJ2-7; a weak D match, TRBD1 (6 bases). V was shortened by 3 bases and J by 6 bases, with 18 bases between the two germline ends. The CDR3 covers 15 residues. Germline assignment: CDR1 LGHNA and CDR2 YNFKEQ.

V usage is TRBV4-2 and J usage is TRBJ2-2; 7 bases fit TRBD2. The J segment lost 3 bases and the V segment lost 0 bases, leaving 13 bases of the junction unmatched. Germline V gene sequence: CDR1 LGHNA, CDR2 YNFKEQ. The CDR3 runs 19 residues. This chain's CDR3 is CASSQDPVFVLADTGELFF. The CDR3 DNA sequence: TGTGCCAGCAGCCAAGATCCCGTATTTGTTCTAGCGGACACCGGGGAGCTGTTTTTT.

The chain uses TRBV5-5 and TRBJ2-5; D is unresolved. Germline V gene sequence: CDR1 SGHKS, CDR2 YYEKEE (reference sequence). This CDR3 comprises 14 residues. Trimming shortened V by 4 bases and J by 2 bases, and 12 bases separated the two germline ends. DNA for the CDR3: TGTGCCAGCAGCCCCCTGGCGGTACAAGAGACCCAGTACTTC. The encoded protein is CASSPLAVQETQYF. The entire variable domain, with the rest obtained from reference TRBV5-5 and TRBJ2-5, is as follows: DAGVTQSPTHLIKTRGQQVTLRCSPISGHKSVSWYQQVLGQGPQFIFQYYEKEERGRGNFPDRFSARQFPNYSSELNVNALLLGDSALYLCASSPLAVQETQYFGPGTRLLVL.

The rearrangement joins TRBV3-1 (or the pseudogene TRBV3-2) to TRBJ2-5; 11 positions match TRBD2. Trimming cost V 4 bases and J 5 bases; bases outside gene matches: 3. The CDR3 spans 14 residues. The germline V gene has CDR1 LGHDT and CDR2 YNNKEL (reference sequence). The DNA of the CDR3 is TGTGCCAGCAGCCGTAGCGGGAGGGAGGAGACCCAGTACTTC. Its translation: CASSRSGREETQYF.

The rearrangement uses TRBV28 and TRBJ2-1, with 7 bases lining up with TRBD1. CDR1 and CDR2 from the germline V gene are MDHEN and SYDVKM. The CDR3 runs to 16 residues. With V trimmed by 6 bases and J by 10 bases, 18 bases remained unmatched. The chain's CDR3 is CASSSDRGQTYEEQFF. CDR3 nucleotide sequence: TGTGCCAGCAGCTCCGATAGGGGACAGACCTACGAAGAGCAGTTCTTC.

This sequence joins TRBV30 and TRBJ1-2; no firm D call. Trimming left V 3 bases short and J 8 bases short, with 16 bases between. The CDR3 runs 13 residues. In germline, CDR1 is GTSNPN, CDR2 SVGIG (reference sequence). The CDR3 nucleotides are TGTGCCTGGAGGAGAAACGAGGGAGAGGGCTACACCTTC. It encodes CAWRRNEGEGYTF.

The chain employs TRBV24-1 and TRBJ2-5, with TRBD1 as a possible D gene (5 bases). Trimming stripped 1 base from V and 4 bases from J, with 15 bases between. The CDR3 runs to 16 residues. CDR1 and CDR2 from the germline V gene are KGHDR and SFDVKD. CDR3 DNA: TGTGCCACCAGTGATTTAACAGGTTCTAAAGGAGAGACCCAGTACTTC. This sequence encodes CATSDLTGSKGETQYF.

The V gene is TRBV7-9, the J gene TRBJ2-7, with D possibly being TRBD2 (6 bases). The CDR3 totals 14 residues. CDR1 is SEHNR, CDR2 FQNEAQ, per germline (reference sequence). V was trimmed by 3 bases and J by 4 bases, leaving 13 bases between them. The CDR3 DNA sequence: TGTGCCAGCAGCTTTAACGGGAGAGAATACGAGCAGTACTTC. Protein sequence: CASSFNGREYEQYF.

The gene calls are TRBV9 and TRBJ1-1, with unresolved D. The length of the CDR3 is 13 residues. The V and J ends lost 4 bases and 0 bases respectively, with 7 bases between them. Germline V gene sequence: CDR1 SGDLS, CDR2 YYNGEE. CDR3 DNA sequence: TGTGCCAGCAGCACGACTGTGAACACTGAAGCTTTCTTT. Protein product: CASSTTVNTEAFF.

The V and J genes are TRBV5-4 and TRBJ1-1, with 7 bases fitting TRBD1. The germline gives CDR1 SGHNT, CDR2 YYREEE (reference sequence). The CDR3 totals 15 residues. After removal of 4 bases from V and 1 base from J, the junction contained 7 bases not matched to a gene. CDR3 residues: CASSPEEGANTEAFF. As DNA, the CDR3 is TGTGCCAGCAGCCCAGAGGAGGGGGCGAACACTGAAGCTTTCTTT.

V is TRBV7-9 and J is TRBJ2-2, with D unresolved. Germline loops: CDR1 SEHNR, CDR2 FQNEAQ (reference sequence). The V gene lost 5 bases and the J gene lost 7 bases, with 11 bases spanning the gap. CDR3 length: 13 amino acids. The CDR3 nucleotides read TGTGCCAGCAGCCCGGTTTCTATCGGGGAGCTGTTTTTT. Protein sequence: CASSPVSIGELFF.

This chain links TRBV6-6 with TRBJ2-7; no clear D gene. The V end was cut by 5 bases, the J end by 7 bases, with 18 bases between. Per the germline V gene, CDR1 is MNHNY and CDR2 is SVGAGI (reference sequence). The CDR3 has 14 amino acids. The CDR3 spells CASSNQATLGEQYF. CDR3 sequence (DNA): TGTGCCAGCAGTAATCAGGCCACGTTGGGTGAGCAGTACTTC.

V and J are TRBV30 and TRBJ2-2, with a tentative D call TRBD2 (6 bases). Germline CDR1 reads GTSNPN; CDR2 reads SVGIG (reference sequence). The V and J ends lost 1 base and 4 bases respectively, with 19 bases between them. The CDR3 sequence is 17 residues long. CDR3 sequence (DNA): TGTGCCTGGAGTGCCAGTAGGGTGGGAGGAGGCACCGGGGAGCTGTTTTTT. Its protein is CAWSASRVGGGTGELFF.

The rearrangement uses TRBV9 and TRBJ2-1; 7 positions match TRBD2. After removal of 0 bases from V and 3 bases from J, the junction contained 3 bases not matched to a gene. CDR1 and CDR2 from the germline V gene are SGDLS and YYNGEE. This CDR3 comprises 15 residues. The CDR3 coding sequence is TGTGCCAGCAGCGTAGCTTGGGGGGGCTACAATGAGCAGTTCTTC. Its protein is CASSVAWGGYNEQFF. Based on the CDR3 plus reference TRBV9 and TRBJ2-1, the full variable domain is DSGVTQTPKHLITATGQRVTLRCSPRSGDLSVYWYQQSLDQGLQFLIQYYNGEERAKGNILERFSAQQFPDLHSELNLSSLELGDSALYFCASSVAWGGYNEQFFGPGTRLTVL.

The rearrangement uses TRBV25-1 and TRBJ2-7; D gene unclear. This CDR3 contains 14 residues. Germline V CDR1 and CDR2: MGHDK, SYGVNS. V shed 1 base and J shed 0 bases, with 7 bases lying between them. CDR3 nucleotides: TGTGCCAGCAGTGAATTTTTTAGCTCCTACGAGCAGTACTTC. Its protein product is CASSEFFSSYEQYF.

The chain employs TRBV2 and TRBJ2-7; 13 nucleotides align to TRBD2. This CDR3 is 15 amino acids long. V shed 6 bases, J shed 4 bases, and the junction held 6 bases outside the gene matches. CDR1 and CDR2 (germline): SNHLY, FYNNEI. CDR3 nucleotides: TGTGCCAGCAGACCCGGACTAGCGGGAGAGTACGAGCAGTACTTC. Translating gives CASRPGLAGEYEQYF.

Only one count was recorded for this clone. J is TRBJ2-3 and V is TRBV6-4, with D unclear. Germline CDR1 MRHNA, CDR2 SNTAGT. Trimming removed 3 bases from V and 6 bases from J, with 7 bases in between. This CDR3 has 12 amino acids. The CDR3 spells CASSDVGDTQYF. In DNA form, the CDR3 reads TGTGCCAGCAGTGATGTGGGGGATACGCAGTATTTT.